The 21 T cell receptor beta chains presented below share a single source sample, sequenced in a study of control samples from healthy donors and cancer patients. Using immunoSEQ multiplex PCR, the repertoire was profiled, and TCRdb retains in-frame clones only, with some absent. The profile shows about 130,000 clones, around nine tenths of them singletons. Sequenced: blood. These receptors all stem from a middle-aged man in good health.

The chain uses TRBV11-2 and TRBJ2-1, with a possible D match to TRBD1 (6 bases). Per germline, CDR1 SGHAT and CDR2 FQNNGV. V lost 4 bases and J 6 bases, leaving 22 bases between the germline ends. This CDR3 is built from 17 residues. The CDR3 region has the DNA TGTGCCAGCAGCTACCCCTCACAGGGAAGGGATCGCAATGAGCAGTTCTTC. The encoded protein is CASSYPSQGRDRNEQFF.

The chain employs TRBV5-1 and TRBJ2-1, with 12 bases aligning to TRBD2. The V and J ends lost 4 bases and 8 bases, in that order; junction bases with no gene match: 7. This CDR3 is 15 amino acids long. Germline V gene data show CDR1 as SGHRS and CDR2 as YFSETQ. Written as DNA, the CDR3 is TGCGCCAGCAGCGTTCTAGCGGGGGGGCGGGATGAGCAGTTCTTC. The encoded protein is CASSVLAGGRDEQFF.

J is TRBJ1-5 and V is TRBV6-5; tentative D call: TRBD1 (6 bases). V lost 2 bases and J 7 bases, leaving 12 bases between the germline ends. From germline, CDR1 is MNHEY and CDR2 SVGAGI. The CDR3 consists of 14 residues. CDR3 region: CASSYQGQGQPQHF. The CDR3 region has the DNA TGTGCCAGCAGTTACCAGGGGCAGGGACAGCCCCAGCATTTT.

The V gene is TRBV11-2, the J gene TRBJ1-3, with D possibly TRBD1 on 5 matching bases. Per germline, CDR1 SGHAT and CDR2 FQNNGV. V lost 2 bases to trimming and J lost 0 bases, with 14 bases between them. The CDR3 length is 17 residues. In DNA form, the CDR3 reads TGTGCCAGCAGCTTAAATAGGGGACCTGCCTCTGGAAACACCATATATTTT. Residues: CASSLNRGPASGNTIYF.

V is TRBV30 and J is TRBJ2-2; D gene uncertain. The CDR3 spans 16 residues. Germline CDR1 GTSNPN, CDR2 SVGIG (reference sequence). The V end was cut by 0 bases, the J end by 4 bases, with 15 bases between. The CDR3 bases are TGTGCCTGGAGTGTACTGGGTCTGGAGTCCACCGGGGAGCTGTTTTTT. It encodes CAWSVLGLESTGELFF.

V and J are TRBV18 and TRBJ2-2; unclear D gene. The CDR3 loop spans 16 amino acids. Germline V gene data show CDR1 as KGHSH and CDR2 as LQKENI. The ends were cut back, 1 base at V and 2 bases at J, with 11 bases in the middle. CDR3 in amino acids: CASSPRDTINTGELFF. The DNA of the CDR3 is TGTGCCAGCTCACCACGCGACACAATCAACACCGGGGAGCTGTTTTTT.

The V call is TRBV5-6, the J call TRBJ2-2, with 10 bases identical to TRBD1. Trimming removed 4 bases from V and 1 base from J; junction bases left unmatched: 4. This CDR3 has 16 amino acids. From germline, CDR1 is SGHDT and CDR2 YYEEEE. Here the CDR3 reads CASSGGQGENTGELFF. The CDR3 DNA is TGTGCCAGCAGCGGTGGACAGGGGGAGAACACCGGGGAGCTGTTTTTT.

This clone occurred a few times. This chain connects TRBV12-3 or TRBV12-4 to TRBJ1-5, with no clear D. The CDR3 runs 12 residues. V gave up 2 bases and J gave up 10 bases, with 9 bases separating them. The CDR3 sequence: CASSLRSSPQHF. The CDR3 DNA reads TGTGCCAGCAGTTTAAGGTCAAGCCCCCAGCATTTT.

The J gene is TRBJ2-3, the V gene TRBV4-1; D gene uncertain. Germline V gives CDR1 MGHRA, CDR2 YSYEKL. This CDR3 comprises 13 residues. The V gene lost 1 base and the J gene lost 6 bases, with 8 bases spanning the gap. The CDR3 coding sequence is TGCGCCAGCAGCCAAGTGCCCAGGGATACGCAGTATTTT. This translates into CASSQVPRDTQYF.

V is TRBV27 and J is TRBJ1-6, with a possible D match to TRBD1 (5 bases). Germline V gene lookup returns CDR1 MNHEY and CDR2 SMNVEV (reference sequence). V gave up 6 bases and J gave up 0 bases, with 12 bases separating them. This CDR3 region has 16 residues. The CDR3 DNA reads TGTGCCAGCAGGAAGCCAGGGAGCTCCTATAATTCACCCCTCCACTTT. It yields the protein CASRKPGSSYNSPLHF.

The V call is TRBV3-1 (or the pseudogene TRBV3-2), the J call TRBJ2-5; 9 nucleotides align to TRBD2. The CDR3 extends over 15 amino acids. Germline CDR1 is LGHDT and CDR2 is YNNKEL (reference sequence). After removal of 6 bases from V and 2 bases from J, the junction contained 7 bases not matched to a gene. CDR3 loop: CASRVAGARQETQYF. The CDR3 coding sequence is TGTGCCAGCAGGGTAGCGGGGGCTCGTCAAGAGACCCAGTACTTC.

This clone has just a few counts. The rearrangement uses TRBV29-1 and TRBJ1-2; 8 bases are a match to TRBD1. V gave up 7 bases and J gave up 4 bases; unmatched junction bases: 5. Germline CDR1 SQVTM, CDR2 ANQGSEA. The CDR3 covers 12 residues. The CDR3 bases are TGCAGCGCCGAACAGGGGGGCTATGGCTACACCTTC. Translated, it gives CSAEQGGYGYTF.

The chain links TRBV29-1 to TRBJ2-2; D tentatively fits TRBD1 or TRBD2 (5 bases each). Germline V gives CDR1 SQVTM, CDR2 ANQGSEA. The CDR3 is 14 amino acids. Trimming pared 4 bases from V and 2 bases from J, leaving 11 bases between. CDR3 sequence (DNA): TGCAGCGTTGGCCAGGGACCCAACACCGGGGAGCTGTTTTTT. Translated, it gives CSVGQGPNTGELFF.

The CDR3, as DNA: TGTGCCAGCAGTCCCGGGACGCTGAACACTGAAGCTTTCTTT. Translated: CASSPGTLNTEAFF. The gene calls are TRBV2 and TRBJ1-1; D is possibly TRBD1 (5 bases). V lost 5 bases, J lost 0 bases, and 10 bases lay in between. This CDR3 comprises 14 residues. Germline loops: CDR1 SNHLY, CDR2 FYNNEI. Full variable domain (rest looked up from reference TRBV2 and TRBJ1-1): EPEVTQTPSHQVTQMGQEVILRCVPISNHLYFYWYRQILGQKVEFLVSFYNNEISEKSEIFDDQFSVERPDGSNFTLKIRSTKLEDSAMYFCASSPGTLNTEAFFGQGTRLTVV.

V gene TRBV14 combines with J gene TRBJ2-7; D assignment may be TRBD1 or TRBD2 (5 bases each). CDR3 size: 15 residues. CDR1 SGHDN and CDR2 FVKESK come from the germline V gene. Trimming left V 4 bases short and J 3 bases short, with 16 bases between. This CDR3 is CASSPAGATFYEQYF. CDR3 DNA: TGTGCCAGCAGCCCGGCCGGGGCGACGTTCTACGAGCAGTACTTC.

The chain employs TRBV10-1 and TRBJ2-5; TRBD2 agrees at 7 bases. Germline V gene data show CDR1 as WNHNN and CDR2 as SYGVQD (reference sequence). This CDR3 is 15 amino acids long. The trim removed 8 bases at V and 1 base at J, leaving 10 bases unmatched. The CDR3 DNA sequence: TGCGCCAGCTCAGCTAGCGGAGAAGTCCAAGAGACCCAGTACTTC. It specifies CASSASGEVQETQYF.

This clone was counted a few times. The chain is built from TRBV9 and TRBJ1-3; D remains ambiguous. V was trimmed by 0 bases and J by 0 bases, leaving 10 bases between them. Per the germline V gene, CDR1 is SGDLS and CDR2 is YYNGEE. CDR3 length: 16 residues. The chain's CDR3 is CASSVEIGSSGNTIYF. In nucleotides, the CDR3 is TGTGCCAGCAGCGTAGAAATCGGCAGCTCTGGAAACACCATATATTTT.

The V gene is TRBV7-9, the J gene TRBJ2-5; a possible D gene is TRBD2 (7 bases). The V gene lost 6 bases and the J gene lost 5 bases, with 13 bases spanning the gap. Germline CDR1 and CDR2: SEHNR and FQNEAQ (reference sequence). The CDR3 runs 13 residues. The CDR3 region has the DNA TGTGCCAGCAGGGAGGGGGGGATCGAGACCCAGTACTTC. Amino acids: CASREGGIETQYF.

In DNA, the CDR3 is TGTGCCAGCAGCGTACCGGGGAACTATGGCTACACCTTC. Residues: CASSVPGNYGYTF. The chain links TRBV28 to TRBJ1-2; D gene uncertain. Between the trimmed V and J ends, which lost 6 bases and 2 bases, there was a span of 10 bases. The germline gives CDR1 MDHEN, CDR2 SYDVKM. This CDR3 is built from 13 residues.

The chain carries TRBV6-5 and TRBJ2-7, with D perhaps given as TRBD1 or TRBD2 (5 bases each). V was trimmed by 7 bases and J by 2 bases, leaving 9 bases between them. This CDR3 is 12 amino acids long. CDR1 MNHEY and CDR2 SVGAGI come from the germline V gene. CDR3 loop: CASIRGAYEQYF. CDR3 DNA: TGTGCCAGCATAAGAGGGGCCTACGAGCAGTACTTC.

V is TRBV5-8 and J is TRBJ1-2; tentative D call: TRBD1 (6 bases). Germline loops: CDR1 SGHTS, CDR2 YDEGEE. V was shortened by 5 bases and J by 4 bases, with 12 bases between the two germline ends. The CDR3 is 13 residues long. The CDR3 is CASSRGRGYGYTF. The DNA for the CDR3 is TGTGCCAGCAGTAGGGGCAGGGGCTATGGCTACACCTTC.